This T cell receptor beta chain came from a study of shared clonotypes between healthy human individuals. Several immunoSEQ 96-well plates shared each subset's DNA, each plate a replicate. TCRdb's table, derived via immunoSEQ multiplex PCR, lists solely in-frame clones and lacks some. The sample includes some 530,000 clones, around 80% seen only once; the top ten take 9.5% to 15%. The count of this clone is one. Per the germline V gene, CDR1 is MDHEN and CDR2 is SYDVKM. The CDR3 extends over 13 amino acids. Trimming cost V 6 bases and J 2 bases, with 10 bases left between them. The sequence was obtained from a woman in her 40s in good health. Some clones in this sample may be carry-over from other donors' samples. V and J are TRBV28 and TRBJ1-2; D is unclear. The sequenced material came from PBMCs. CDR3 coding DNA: TGTGCCAGCAGATCACAAGGAAACTATGGCTACACCTTC. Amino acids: CASRSQGNYGYTF.